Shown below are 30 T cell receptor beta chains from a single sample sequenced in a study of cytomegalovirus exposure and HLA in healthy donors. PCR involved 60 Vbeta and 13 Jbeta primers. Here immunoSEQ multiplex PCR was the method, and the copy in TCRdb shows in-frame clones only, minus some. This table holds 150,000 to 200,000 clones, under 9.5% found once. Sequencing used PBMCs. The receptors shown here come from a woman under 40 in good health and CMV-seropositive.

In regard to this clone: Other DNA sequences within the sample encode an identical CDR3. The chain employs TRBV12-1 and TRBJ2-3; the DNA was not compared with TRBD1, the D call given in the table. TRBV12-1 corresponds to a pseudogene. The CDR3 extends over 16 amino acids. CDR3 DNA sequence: TGTGCCAGCAGCAGACCGACAGGGGAGGAAACAGATACGCAGTATTTT. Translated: CASSRPTGEETDTQYF.

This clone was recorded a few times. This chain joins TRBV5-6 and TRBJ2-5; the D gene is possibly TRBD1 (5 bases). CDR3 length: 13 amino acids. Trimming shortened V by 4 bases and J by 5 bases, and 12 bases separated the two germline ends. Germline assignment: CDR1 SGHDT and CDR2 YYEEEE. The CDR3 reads CASSEDIGETQYF. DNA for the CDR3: TGTGCCAGCAGCGAGGACATTGGGGAGACCCAGTACTTC.

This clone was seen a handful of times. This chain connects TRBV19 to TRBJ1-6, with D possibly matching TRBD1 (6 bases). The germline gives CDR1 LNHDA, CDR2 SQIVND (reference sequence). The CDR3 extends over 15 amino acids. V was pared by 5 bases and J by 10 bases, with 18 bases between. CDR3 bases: TGTGCCAGTAGTCCCCCCGGGACACCAGACTCACCCCTCCACTTT. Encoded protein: CASSPPGTPDSPLHF.

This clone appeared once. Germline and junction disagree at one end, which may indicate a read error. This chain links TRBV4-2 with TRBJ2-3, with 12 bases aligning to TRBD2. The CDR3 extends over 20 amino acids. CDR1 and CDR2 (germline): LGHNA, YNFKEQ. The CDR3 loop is CVSSQDGLAGYEPSTDTQYF. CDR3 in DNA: TGTGTCAGCAGCCAAGATGGACTAGCGGGATATGAACCTAGCACAGATACGCAGTATTTT.

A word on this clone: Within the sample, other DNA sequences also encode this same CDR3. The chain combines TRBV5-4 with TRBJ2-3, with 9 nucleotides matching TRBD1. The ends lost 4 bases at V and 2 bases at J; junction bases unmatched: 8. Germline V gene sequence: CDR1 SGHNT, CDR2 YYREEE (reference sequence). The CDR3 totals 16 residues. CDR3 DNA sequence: TGTGCCAGCAGCCCGTACAGGGGGCCATCCACAGATACGCAGTATTTT. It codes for CASSPYRGPSTDTQYF.

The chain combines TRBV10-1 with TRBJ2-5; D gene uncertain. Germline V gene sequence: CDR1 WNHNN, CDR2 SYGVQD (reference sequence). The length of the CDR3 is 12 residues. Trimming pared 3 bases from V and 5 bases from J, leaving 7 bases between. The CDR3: CASSDNGETQYF. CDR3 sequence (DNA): TGCGCCAGCAGTGATAACGGGGAGACCCAGTACTTC.

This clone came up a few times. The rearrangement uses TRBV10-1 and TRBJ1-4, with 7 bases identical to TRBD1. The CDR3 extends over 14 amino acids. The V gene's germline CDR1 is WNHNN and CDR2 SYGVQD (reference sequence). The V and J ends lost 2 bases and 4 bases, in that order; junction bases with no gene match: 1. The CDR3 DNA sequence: TGCGCCAGCAGTGAGCAGGGGGATAATGAAAAACTGTTTTTT. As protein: CASSEQGDNEKLFF.

For the CDR3, the DNA is TGTGCCAGCAGTCCCGACAGGCTAGAGCAGTACTTC. This sequence encodes CASSPDRLEQYF. V and J are TRBV6-5 and TRBJ2-7; tentatively, D is TRBD1 (6 bases). The ends were cut back, 5 bases at V and 7 bases at J, with 12 bases in the middle. This CDR3 region has 12 residues. Germline V gene data show CDR1 as MNHEY and CDR2 as SVGAGI.

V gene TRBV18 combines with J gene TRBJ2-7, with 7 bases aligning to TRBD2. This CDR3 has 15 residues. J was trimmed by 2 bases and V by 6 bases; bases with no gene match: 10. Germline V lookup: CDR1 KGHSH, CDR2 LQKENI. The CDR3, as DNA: TGTGCCAGCTCCTCCGAAAACGGGGGGACCTACGAGCAGTACTTC. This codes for CASSSENGGTYEQYF.

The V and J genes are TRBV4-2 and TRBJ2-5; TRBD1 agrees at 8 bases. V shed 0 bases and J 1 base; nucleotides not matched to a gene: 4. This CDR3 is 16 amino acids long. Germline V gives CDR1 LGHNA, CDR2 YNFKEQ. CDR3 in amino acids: CASSQDLDRVQETQYF. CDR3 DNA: TGTGCCAGCAGCCAAGATTTGGACAGGGTCCAAGAGACCCAGTACTTC.

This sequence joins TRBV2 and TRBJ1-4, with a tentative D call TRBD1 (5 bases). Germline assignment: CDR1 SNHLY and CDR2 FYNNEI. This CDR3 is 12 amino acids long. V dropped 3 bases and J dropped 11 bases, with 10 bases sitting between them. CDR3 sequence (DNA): TGTGCCAGCAGTGATCAGGGAGGGAAACTGTTTTTT. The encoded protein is CASSDQGGKLFF.

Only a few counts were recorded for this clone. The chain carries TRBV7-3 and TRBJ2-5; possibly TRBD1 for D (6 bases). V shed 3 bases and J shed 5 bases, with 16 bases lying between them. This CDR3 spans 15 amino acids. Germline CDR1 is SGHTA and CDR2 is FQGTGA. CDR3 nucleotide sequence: TGTGCCAGCAGCTTCAGGGGTCAGGGAGCCGAGACCCAGTACTTC. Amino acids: CASSFRGQGAETQYF.

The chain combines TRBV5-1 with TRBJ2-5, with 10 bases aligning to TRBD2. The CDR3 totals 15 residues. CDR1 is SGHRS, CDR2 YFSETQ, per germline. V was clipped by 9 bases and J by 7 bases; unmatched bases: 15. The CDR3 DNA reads TGCGCCACGCAGAGGCTAGCGGGAGAGGTGGGGACCCAGTACTTC. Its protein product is CATQRLAGEVGTQYF. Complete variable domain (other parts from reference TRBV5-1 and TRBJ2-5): KAGVTQTPRYLIKTRGQQVTLSCSPISGHRSVSWYQQTPGQGLQFLFEYFSETQRNKGNFPGRFSGRQFSNSRSEMNVSTLELGDSALYLCATQRLAGEVGTQYFGPGTRLLVL.

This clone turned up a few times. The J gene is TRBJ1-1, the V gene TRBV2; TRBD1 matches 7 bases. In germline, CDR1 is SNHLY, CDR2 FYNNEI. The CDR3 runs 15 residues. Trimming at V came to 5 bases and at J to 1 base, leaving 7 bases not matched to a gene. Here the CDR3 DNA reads TGTGCCAGCAGTTCACAGGGGAGCCAGAACACTGAAGCTTTCTTT. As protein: CASSSQGSQNTEAFF.

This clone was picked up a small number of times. DNA for the CDR3: TGCGCCAGCAGATTCGCCGGGACAGGGGGCTCTGGCTACACCTTC. Translation: CASRFAGTGGSGYTF. This sequence joins TRBV4-1 and TRBJ1-2, with 12 bases aligning to TRBD1. In germline, CDR1 is MGHRA, CDR2 YSYEKL. V trimming: 6 bases; J trimming: 7 bases; junction bases outside the gene matches: 9. The CDR3 totals 15 residues.

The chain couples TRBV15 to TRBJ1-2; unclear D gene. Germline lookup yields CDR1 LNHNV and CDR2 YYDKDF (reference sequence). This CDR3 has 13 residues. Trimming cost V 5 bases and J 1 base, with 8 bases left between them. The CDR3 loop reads CATSPQDNYGYTF. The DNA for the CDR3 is TGTGCCACCAGCCCCCAGGATAACTATGGCTACACCTTC. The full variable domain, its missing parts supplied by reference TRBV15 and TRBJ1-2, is DAMVIQNPRYQVTQFGKPVTLSCSQTLNHNVMYWYQQKSSQAPKLLFHYYDKDFNNEADTPDNFQSRRPNTSFCFLDIRSPGLGDTAMYLCATSPQDNYGYTFGSGTRLTVV.

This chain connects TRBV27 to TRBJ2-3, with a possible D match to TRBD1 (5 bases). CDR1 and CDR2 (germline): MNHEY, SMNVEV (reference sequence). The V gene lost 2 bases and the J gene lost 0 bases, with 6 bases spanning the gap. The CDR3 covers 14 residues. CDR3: CASSLGASTDTQYF. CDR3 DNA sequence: TGTGCCAGCAGTTTAGGGGCCAGCACAGATACGCAGTATTTT.

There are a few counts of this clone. CDR3 in DNA: TGCGCCAGCAGCTTGGAGGGTCGGGGGAATGGCGCTGAAGCTTTCTTT. Translation gives CASSLEGRGNGAEAFF. The chain joins TRBV5-1 to TRBJ1-1; tentatively, D is TRBD1 (5 bases). This CDR3 comprises 16 residues. Trimming left V 0 bases short and J 6 bases short, with 18 bases between. From germline, CDR1 is SGHRS and CDR2 YFSETQ.

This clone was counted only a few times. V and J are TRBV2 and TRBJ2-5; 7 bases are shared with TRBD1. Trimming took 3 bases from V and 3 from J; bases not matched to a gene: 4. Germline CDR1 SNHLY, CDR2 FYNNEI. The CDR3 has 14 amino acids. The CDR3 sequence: CASSDRGGKETQYF. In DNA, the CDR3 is TGTGCCAGCAGTGACCGAGGGGGCAAAGAGACCCAGTACTTC.

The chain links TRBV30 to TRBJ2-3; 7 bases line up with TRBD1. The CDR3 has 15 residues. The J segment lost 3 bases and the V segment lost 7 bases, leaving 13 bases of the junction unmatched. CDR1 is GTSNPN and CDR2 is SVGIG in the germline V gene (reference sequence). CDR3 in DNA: TGTGCCTCCGTCCCGACAGGGATGAGGACAGATACGCAGTATTTT. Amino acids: CASVPTGMRTDTQYF.

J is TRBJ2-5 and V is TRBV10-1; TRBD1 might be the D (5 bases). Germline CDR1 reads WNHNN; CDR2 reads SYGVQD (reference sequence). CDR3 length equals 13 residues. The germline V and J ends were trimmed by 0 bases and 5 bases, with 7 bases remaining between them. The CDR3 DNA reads TGCGCCAGCAGTGAGTCGGGGCGGGAGACCCAGTACTTC. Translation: CASSESGRETQYF.

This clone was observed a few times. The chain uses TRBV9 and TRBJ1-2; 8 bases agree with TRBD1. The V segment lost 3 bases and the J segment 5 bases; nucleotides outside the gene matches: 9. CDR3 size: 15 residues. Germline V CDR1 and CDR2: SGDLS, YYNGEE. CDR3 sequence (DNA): TGTGCCAGCAGCGCAGGGGGCCAACTAAGATATGGCTACACCTTC. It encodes CASSAGGQLRYGYTF.

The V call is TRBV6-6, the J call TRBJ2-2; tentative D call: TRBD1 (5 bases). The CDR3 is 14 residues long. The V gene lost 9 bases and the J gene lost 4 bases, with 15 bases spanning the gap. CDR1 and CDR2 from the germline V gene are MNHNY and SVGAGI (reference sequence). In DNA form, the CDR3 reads TGTGCCAGTTCAGGGTTTTGGGGCACCGGGGAGCTGTTTTTT. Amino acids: CASSGFWGTGELFF.

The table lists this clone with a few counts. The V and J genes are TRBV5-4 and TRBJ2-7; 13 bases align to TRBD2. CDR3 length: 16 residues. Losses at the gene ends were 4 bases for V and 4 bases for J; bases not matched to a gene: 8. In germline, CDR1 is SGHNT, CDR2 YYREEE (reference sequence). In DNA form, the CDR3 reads TGTGCCAGCAGCCCCTCCGGGACTAGCGGGGTTTACGAGCAGTACTTC. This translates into CASSPSGTSGVYEQYF.

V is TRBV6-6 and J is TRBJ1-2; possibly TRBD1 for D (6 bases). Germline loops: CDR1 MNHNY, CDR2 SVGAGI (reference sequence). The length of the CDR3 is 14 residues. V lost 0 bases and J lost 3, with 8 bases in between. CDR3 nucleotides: TGTGCCAGCAGTTACTCGACAGGTTACTATGGCTACACCTTC. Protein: CASSYSTGYYGYTF.

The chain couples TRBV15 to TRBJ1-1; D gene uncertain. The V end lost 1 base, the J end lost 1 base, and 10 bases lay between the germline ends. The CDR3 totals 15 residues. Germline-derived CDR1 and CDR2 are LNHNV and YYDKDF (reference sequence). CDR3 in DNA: TGTGCCACCAGCAGAGGTAACAGCCCGAACACTGAAGCTTTCTTT. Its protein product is CATSRGNSPNTEAFF.

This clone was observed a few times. DNA of the CDR3: TGTGCCAGCAGTTACGGCGGCACGGCCCAAGAGACCCAGTACTTC. Its translation is CASSYGGTAQETQYF. The chain is built from TRBV6-6 and TRBJ2-5; D uncertain. The CDR3 consists of 15 residues. V gave up 2 bases and J gave up 1 base, with 11 bases separating them. From germline, CDR1 is MNHNY and CDR2 SVGAGI (reference sequence).

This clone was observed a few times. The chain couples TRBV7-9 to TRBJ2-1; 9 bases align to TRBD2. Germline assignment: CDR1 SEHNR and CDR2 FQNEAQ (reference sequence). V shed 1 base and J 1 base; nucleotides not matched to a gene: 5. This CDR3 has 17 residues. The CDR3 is CASSLGTTSGSYNEQFF. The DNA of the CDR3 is TGTGCCAGCAGCTTAGGTACCACTAGCGGGTCCTACAATGAGCAGTTCTTC.

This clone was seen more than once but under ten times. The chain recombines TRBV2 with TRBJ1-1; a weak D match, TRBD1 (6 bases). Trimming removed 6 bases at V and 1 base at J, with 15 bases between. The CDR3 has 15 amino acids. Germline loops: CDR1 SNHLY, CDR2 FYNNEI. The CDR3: CASRPNRARNTEAFF. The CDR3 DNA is TGTGCCAGCAGGCCCAACAGGGCCCGGAACACTGAAGCTTTCTTT. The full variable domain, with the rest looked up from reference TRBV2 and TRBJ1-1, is EPEVTQTPSHQVTQMGQEVILRCVPISNHLYFYWYRQILGQKVEFLVSFYNNEISEKSEIFDDQFSVERPDGSNFTLKIRSTKLEDSAMYFCASRPNRARNTEAFFGQGTRLTVV.

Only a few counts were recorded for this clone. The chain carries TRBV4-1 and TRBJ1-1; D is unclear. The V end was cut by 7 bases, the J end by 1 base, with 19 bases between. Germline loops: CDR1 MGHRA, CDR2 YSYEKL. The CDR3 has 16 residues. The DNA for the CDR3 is TGCGCCAGCACCTATTCTTTCGGCCGGAGGAACACTGAAGCTTTCTTT. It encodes CASTYSFGRRNTEAFF.